This passage covers 14 T cell receptor beta chains from one sample sequenced in a study of shared clonotypes between healthy human individuals. TCRdb keeps only in-frame clones here, not all; method: immunoSEQ multiplex PCR. In the table there are some 800,000 clones, about 91% of which are singletons. Terminally differentiated effector memory CD45RA+ cells were excluded from the naive CD8 cells, which were CD45RO-negative and positively selected for CCR7. The sequencing sample was made of naive CD8+ T cells sorted from blood. The receptors come from a man in his thirties or forties in good health.

V gene TRBV7-9 combines with J gene TRBJ2-1; 10 nucleotides match TRBD2. The CDR3 spans 14 residues. J was trimmed by 5 bases and V by 6 bases; bases with no gene match: 4. The germline V gene encodes CDR1 SEHNR and CDR2 FQNEAQ (reference sequence). The DNA for the CDR3 is TGTGCCAGCAGAATGGGGACTAGCGACAATGAGCAGTTCTTC. Translated: CASRMGTSDNEQFF.

The chain links TRBV5-4 to TRBJ1-1, with D perhaps matching TRBD1 (5 bases). The CDR3 spans 13 residues. The V gene lost 4 bases and the J gene lost 6 bases, with 13 bases spanning the gap. CDR1 and CDR2 (germline): SGHNT, YYREEE (reference sequence). CDR3 nucleotide sequence: TGTGCCAGCAGCCTTCTAGGGGTCGCTGAAGCTTTCTTT. This gives the protein CASSLLGVAEAFF.

The chain employs TRBV5-6 and TRBJ2-7; 10 nucleotides line up with TRBD1. The CDR3 spans 15 residues. The ends lost 0 bases at V and 4 bases at J; junction bases unmatched: 4. Germline V gives CDR1 SGHDT, CDR2 YYEEEE. The CDR3 DNA sequence: TGTGCCAGCAGCTTGGAGGGACAGGGGATGTACGAGCAGTACTTC. As protein: CASSLEGQGMYEQYF. Based on the CDR3 plus reference TRBV5-6 and TRBJ2-7, the full variable domain is DAGVTQSPTHLIKTRGQQVTLRCSPKSGHDTVSWYQQALGQGPQFIFQYYEEEERQRGNFPDRFSGHQFPNYSSELNVNALLLGDSALYLCASSLEGQGMYEQYFGPGTRLTVT.

The chain is built from TRBV10-3 and TRBJ2-5, with D perhaps matching TRBD2 (5 bases). The CDR3 covers 15 residues. CDR1 is ENHRY, CDR2 SYGVKD, per germline. V gave up 7 bases and J gave up 2 bases, with 17 bases separating them. The CDR3: CAITLARGKQETQYF. Written as DNA, the CDR3 is TGTGCCATCACCCTAGCCCGGGGAAAACAAGAGACCCAGTACTTC.

The V call is TRBV5-1, the J call TRBJ2-1; D perhaps matches TRBD1 (5 bases). The CDR3 is 15 residues long. The germline gives CDR1 SGHRS, CDR2 YFSETQ. Trimming left V 1 base short and J 8 bases short, with 16 bases between. CDR3 sequence: CASSLSDPYRYEQFF. CDR3 bases: TGCGCCAGCAGCTTGTCAGACCCGTACAGGTATGAGCAGTTCTTC.

The chain joins TRBV9 to TRBJ2-1, with 16 bases that match TRBD2. This CDR3 has 18 amino acids. After removal of 2 bases from V and 8 bases from J, the junction contained 10 bases not matched to a gene. Germline V gives CDR1 SGDLS, CDR2 YYNGEE. In DNA, the CDR3 is TGTGCCAGCAGCGTGGGGACTAGCGGGAGGGCCCTCTGGGATGAGCAGTTCTTC. It codes for CASSVGTSGRALWDEQFF.

The chain uses TRBV6-6 and TRBJ2-7, with unresolved D. The CDR3 runs 12 residues. Germline lookup yields CDR1 MNHNY and CDR2 SVGAGI (reference sequence). Trimming cost V 6 bases and J 4 bases, with 10 bases left between them. CDR3 loop: CASSPYQYEQYF. DNA of the CDR3: TGTGCCAGCAGCCCTTATCAGTACGAGCAGTACTTC.

This clone was recorded once. This chain joins TRBV10-3 and TRBJ1-3; D uncertain. V shed 7 bases and J shed 0 bases, with 13 bases lying between them. The CDR3 covers 15 residues. Germline V CDR1 and CDR2: ENHRY, SYGVKD. In DNA form, the CDR3 reads TGTGCCATCAAAGAGGGCAGCTTCTCTGGAAACACCATATATTTT. Its translation is CAIKEGSFSGNTIYF.

V gene TRBV5-6 combines with J gene TRBJ2-7, with 8 bases lining up with TRBD1. Trimming at V came to 6 bases and at J to 6 bases, leaving 14 bases not matched to a gene. Looked up from germline, CDR1 is SGHDT and CDR2 is YYEEEE. This CDR3 has 15 amino acids. The CDR3 loop is CASTDRGGLRGEQYF. CDR3 DNA: TGTGCCAGCACCGACAGGGGTGGACTCCGGGGCGAGCAGTACTTC.

Details on this clone: At one end, the junction sequence differs from germline, possibly due to a read error. The chain combines TRBV15 with TRBJ1-2; D unclear. The CDR3 covers 16 residues. CDR1 is LNHNV and CDR2 is YYDKDF in the germline V gene (reference sequence). As DNA, the CDR3 is TGTGCCACCAGCCGAGATAAGTTCGGAGGCGTTTATGGCTACACCTTC. This gives the protein CATSRDKFGGVYGYTF.

The V gene is TRBV6-1, the J gene TRBJ2-2; D is unclear. Trimming stripped 5 bases from V and 5 bases from J, with 12 bases between. This CDR3 contains 14 residues. Germline lookup yields CDR1 MNHNS and CDR2 SASEGT. The CDR3 is CASSWTSGTGELFF. The CDR3 DNA reads as TGTGCCAGCAGTTGGACGTCTGGTACCGGGGAGCTGTTTTTT.

This rearrangement joins TRBV7-9 to TRBJ2-3; D unresolved. Germline CDR1 and CDR2: SEHNR and FQNEAQ (reference sequence). Trimming removed 5 bases from V and 2 bases from J, with 11 bases in between. The CDR3 has 14 amino acids. In DNA form, the CDR3 reads TGTGCCAGCAGCGGGTGGGCGGACACAGATACGCAGTATTTT. This codes for CASSGWADTDTQYF. Full variable domain (missing parts from reference TRBV7-9 and TRBJ2-3): DTGVSQNPRHKITKRGQNVTFRCDPISEHNRLYWYRQTLGQGPEFLTYFQNEAQLEKSRLLSDRFSAERPKGSFSTLEIQRTEQGDSAMYLCASSGWADTDTQYFGPGTRLTVL.

The chain joins TRBV29-1 to TRBJ2-7, with a weak D call TRBD2 (5 bases). V shed 6 bases and J shed 0 bases, with 12 bases lying between them. Germline V gene data show CDR1 as SQVTM and CDR2 as ANQGSEA. The CDR3 length is 13 residues. CDR3 nucleotides: TGCAGCGTCACAGCGGAAAACTCCTACGAGCAGTACTTC. It yields the protein CSVTAENSYEQYF.

Remarks on this clone: Other DNA sequences within the sample encode an identical CDR3. This chain joins TRBV28 and TRBJ2-1; the D is unclear. Germline assignment: CDR1 MDHEN and CDR2 SYDVKM. Trimming took off 5 bases at V and 9 bases at J, with 14 bases between the two ends. This CDR3 has 13 amino acids. The CDR3 DNA reads as TGTGCCAGCAGTCCGCCAAGGGTGGGTGAGCAGTTCTTC. Protein sequence: CASSPPRVGEQFF.